This T cell receptor beta chain is from a study of blood T cell repertoires in COVID-19. Across the whole study: The United States, Italy and Spain supplied acute and convalescent COVID-19 samples. PBMCs, B-cell-depleted T cells, or T cells were the source of the cDNA or gDNA that made up the material.

This clone was observed a handful of times. The germline gives CDR1 SGHNT, CDR2 YENEEA. The CDR3 sequence is 15 residues long. V shed 5 bases and J 1 base; nucleotides not matched to a gene: 4. How the authors handled the data: Reference gene primer amplification yielded estimated nucleated cell counts. Sequencing used immunoSEQ multiplex PCR; TCRdb keeps in-frame clones, though not all of them. D and trimming were read from the DNA, whereas the V and J calls and clone size are those reported in that table. The sample lists around 130,000 clones, under 95% occurring once. Seattle's enrolled individuals joined amid active infection and were then monitored longitudinally.

Sequencing was done on a sample of peripheral blood. This chain uses TRBV11-3 with TRBJ2-2; 7 nucleotides agree with TRBD2. The sequence was obtained from a man between 60 and 75 years old with COVID-19, enrolled during active disease. In DNA, the CDR3 is TGTGCCAGCAGCCTCACGGGAGGGAACACCGGGGAGCTGTTTTTT. Protein product: CASSLTGGNTGELFF.